These 24 T cell receptor beta chains originate from one sample sequenced in a study of low-dose radiotherapy and immunotherapy resistance in tumors. Time point defined: after trial treatment. Treatment given: LDRT plus nivolumab, ipilimumab, low-dose cyclophosphamide and aspirin (RACIN trial). TRAV- and TRBV-specific primers primed first-strand cDNA, covering alpha and beta chains. The PCR that amplified TCRs ran for roughly 20 cycles, relying on a constant-region primer and a V-primer adapter. TCRdb used MiXCR to reprocess the reads, holding one entry per CDR3 protein. This table holds about 84,000 distinct CDR3 sequences, less than 20% found once. The specimen was PBMCs, collected after low-dose radiotherapy plus immunotherapy. The origin of the receptors is a male donor with prostate cancer.

The V gene is TRBV30, the J gene TRBJ1-5; D is unresolved. Germline lookup yields CDR1 GTSNPN and CDR2 SVGIG (reference sequence). The ends were cut back, 2 bases at V and 6 bases at J, with 14 bases in the middle. The CDR3 is 14 amino acids. The chain's CDR3 is CAWSIRGSAQPQHF. The CDR3 DNA follows: TGTGCCTGGAGTATCAGAGGATCGGCTCAGCCCCAGCATTTT.

Turning to this clonotype: This likely came from a read error, as a far larger clone is one base away. This chain links TRBV21-1 with TRBJ2-7; TRBD2, the table's D call, was not compared with the DNA. TRBV21-1 is listed as a pseudogene. The CDR3 has 15 residues. The CDR3 sequence: CASSKESGSGDEQYF. The CDR3 coding sequence is TGTGCCAGCAGCAAAGAAAGCGGGAGCGGCGATGAGCAGTACTTC.

This clonotype was counted at least ten times. CDR3 amino acids: CAISDGVGTGELFF. CDR3 DNA sequence: TGTGCCATCAGTGACGGGGTTGGCACCGGGGAGCTGTTTTTT. This chain connects TRBV10-3 to TRBJ2-2; tentative D call: TRBD2 (5 bases). The CDR3 totals 14 residues. In germline, CDR1 is ENHRY, CDR2 SYGVKD. Trimming stripped 3 bases from V and 4 bases from J, with 9 bases between.

The chain employs TRBV10-1 and TRBJ1-2; tentatively, D is TRBD1 (6 bases). The CDR3 has 13 amino acids. The germline CDR1 and CDR2 sequences are WNHNN and SYGVQD (reference sequence). V lost 4 bases to trimming and J lost 2 bases, with 8 bases between them. CDR3 coding DNA: TGCGCCAGCAGTGCTACAGGGAACTATGGCTACACCTTC. This sequence encodes CASSATGNYGYTF.

This clonotype showed up many times. The chain has TRBV20-1 and TRBJ2-7, with D possibly being TRBD2 (5 bases). The CDR3 loop spans 16 amino acids. Germline V gene lookup returns CDR1 DFQATT and CDR2 SNEGSKA (reference sequence). V lost 0 bases, J lost 2 bases, and 17 bases lay in between. CDR3 sequence: CSARDLSGKIPYEQYF. CDR3 nucleotide sequence: TGCAGTGCTAGAGATCTCAGCGGAAAGATACCCTACGAGCAGTACTTC.

This clonotype has ten or more counts. The CDR3 nucleotides read TGTGCCAGCAGCTTACAAGAGGGGATCACTGAAGCTTTCTTT. Translation gives CASSLQEGITEAFF. This chain uses TRBV7-8 with TRBJ1-1; D might be TRBD1 (5 bases). The V end lost 2 bases, the J end lost 4 bases, and 11 bases lay between the germline ends. Germline V CDR1 and CDR2: SGHVS, FQNEAQ. The CDR3 spans 14 residues. The whole variable domain, filled in from reference TRBV7-8 and TRBJ1-1, reads GAGVSQSPRYKVAKRGQDVALRCDPISGHVSLFWYQQALGQGPEFLTYFQNEAQLDKSGLPSDRFFAERPEGSVSTLKIQRTQQEDSAVYLCASSLQEGITEAFFGQGTRLTVV.

Worth noting for this clonotype: The DNA is omitted, as the CDR3 cannot be located on it reliably, and the CDR3 follows TCRdb's listing. The V gene is TRBV28, the J gene TRBJ2-2; the D call of TRBD1 is as the table states it, not checked on the DNA. The CDR3 length is 16 residues, termini included. Germline V gene lookup returns CDR1 MDHEN and CDR2 SYDVKM. The CDR3 protein is CASKRTGGASRGAVFF.

This clonotype was observed at least ten times. V and J are TRBV29-1 and TRBJ2-7; TRBD1 might be the D (5 bases). Germline V gene data show CDR1 as SQVTM and CDR2 as ANQGSEA. With 6 bases removed from V and 4 bases from J, the gap between germline ends came to 10 bases. The CDR3 runs 11 residues. CDR3 DNA: TGCAGCGTCGACCAGGGTTACGAGCAGTACTTC. Translation gives CSVDQGYEQYF.

Of note for this clonotype: One end of the junction fails to match germline, which may point to a read error. The V gene is TRBV6-2 or TRBV6-3, the J gene TRBJ1-5, with D unresolved. Germline V gives CDR1 MNHEY, CDR2 SVGEGT. The CDR3 runs 12 residues. The CDR3 nucleotides read TGTGCCGGCAGCTCTAGCAATCAGCCCCAGCATTTT. Protein sequence: CAGSSSNQPQHF.

At least ten counts were recorded for this clonotype. This chain connects TRBV5-6 to TRBJ2-5; 14 positions agree with TRBD2. Germline V gene lookup returns CDR1 SGHDT and CDR2 YYEEEE. J lost 6 bases, V lost 4 bases, and 11 bases had no gene match. The CDR3 sequence is 17 residues long. CDR3 nucleotides: TGTGCCAGCAGCACGCAGACTAGCGGGAGGGCCGGGCAGACCCAGTACTTC. It is translated as CASSTQTSGRAGQTQYF.

This clonotype turned up a few times. J is TRBJ2-1 and V is TRBV7-9; tentative D call: TRBD2 (5 bases). Trimming removed 3 bases at V and 3 bases at J, with 6 bases between. The CDR3 has 13 residues. The germline CDR1 and CDR2 sequences are SEHNR and FQNEAQ (reference sequence). The CDR3 spells CASSFGVYNEQFF. For the CDR3, the DNA is TGTGCCAGCAGCTTCGGGGTCTACAATGAGCAGTTCTTC.

This clonotype was counted a few times. J is TRBJ1-1 and V is TRBV20-1; D is possibly TRBD1 (6 bases). Trimming removed 2 bases at V and 1 base at J, with 20 bases between. The CDR3 totals 17 residues. Germline V CDR1 and CDR2: DFQATT, SNEGSKA (reference sequence). The CDR3 bases are TGCAGTGCTAGATCGACTGTTGGAGGGGGGACGAACACTGAAGCTTTCTTT. It yields the protein CSARSTVGGGTNTEAFF.

This clonotype was recorded at least ten times. The chain uses TRBV20-1 and TRBJ2-5; D possibly matches TRBD1 or TRBD2 (6 bases each). Germline V CDR1 and CDR2: DFQATT, SNEGSKA (reference sequence). V lost 6 bases and J lost 2, with 13 bases in between. The CDR3 length is 13 residues. This CDR3 reads CSAAQGLQETQYF. In nucleotides, the CDR3 is TGCAGTGCCGCACAGGGACTGCAAGAGACCCAGTACTTC.

At least ten counts were recorded for this clonotype. One end of the junction is discordant with germline, which a read error may explain. The CDR3 region is CASSNSGRTNTGELFF. The CDR3 nucleotides read TGTGCCAGCAGTAACTCGGGACGGACGAACACCGGGGAGCTGTTTTTT. The chain employs TRBV6-2 or TRBV6-3 and TRBJ2-2; D possibly matches TRBD1 or TRBD2 (5 bases each). The CDR3 is 16 residues long. The germline V gene encodes CDR1 MNHEY and CDR2 SVGEGT.

This clonotype appeared many times. This sequence joins TRBV30 and TRBJ1-1; D perhaps matches TRBD1 (5 bases). CDR1 is GTSNPN, CDR2 SVGIG, per germline (reference sequence). The germline V and J ends were trimmed by 0 bases and 5 bases, with 10 bases remaining between them. The CDR3 is 13 residues long. The CDR3 nucleotides read TGTGCCTGGAGTGTACAGGCCTGGACTGAAGCTTTCTTT. As protein: CAWSVQAWTEAFF.

The chain is built from TRBV5-1 and TRBJ2-7, with a possible D match to TRBD1 (6 bases). There are 15 residues in the CDR3. CDR1 SGHRS and CDR2 YFSETQ come from the germline V gene. V dropped 3 bases and J dropped 3 bases, with 16 bases sitting between them. The CDR3 here is CASSSPEQGNYEQYF. Here the CDR3 DNA reads TGCGCCAGCAGCTCGCCGGAGCAGGGGAACTACGAGCAGTACTTC.

This clonotype was seen many times. CDR3 DNA sequence: TGCAGTGTCGGGCAGCCCCAGCATTTT. Translating gives CSVGQPQHF. The chain recombines TRBV20-1 with TRBJ1-5, with D uncertain. Germline-derived CDR1 and CDR2 are DFQATT and SNEGSKA (reference sequence). Trimming took off 7 bases at V and 7 bases at J, with 5 bases between the two ends. CDR3 size: 9 residues.

With regard to this clonotype: With a far larger clone one base away, a read error is the likely cause. V gene TRBV5-8 combines with J gene TRBJ2-3; 10 bases agree with TRBD2. Germline V gives CDR1 SGHTS, CDR2 YDEGEE. Trimming removed 4 bases from V and 7 bases from J; junction bases left unmatched: 15. This CDR3 has 17 amino acids. The CDR3 protein is CASSLTSRAGGPNTQYF. The DNA of the CDR3 is TGTGCCAGCAGCCTAACTTCGAGAGCGGGAGGGCCAAATACGCAGTATTTT.

With regard to this clonotype: A single base is all that separates this from a far larger clone, so a read error is likely. The CDR3 DNA reads as TGTGCCAGCAGCCGCAGACTCAACTCCTACGAGCAGTTCTTC. Protein sequence: CASSRRLNSYEQFF. V usage is TRBV13 and J usage is TRBJ2-1; the D is unclear. Germline V CDR1 and CDR2: PRHDT, FYEKMQ (reference sequence). This CDR3 region has 14 residues. V was clipped by 5 bases and J by 10 bases, with 18 bases between them.

The sample holds many counts of this clonotype. The chain combines TRBV18 with TRBJ1-1; D call uncertain. CDR1 is KGHSH, CDR2 LQKENI, per germline. There are 14 residues in the CDR3. V lost 3 bases and J 0 bases, leaving 8 bases between the germline ends. CDR3 bases: TGTGCCAGCTCACCTCTTCCCGTGAACACTGAAGCTTTCTTT. Translation gives CASSPLPVNTEAFF.

This clonotype appeared a single time. V gene TRBV6-1 combines with J gene TRBJ1-2; D is perhaps TRBD1 (6 bases). The V gene lost 5 bases and the J gene lost 4 bases, with 14 bases spanning the gap. CDR1 and CDR2 (germline): MNHNS, SASEGT. The CDR3 has 14 residues. CDR3 DNA: TGTGCCAGCAGTCCGGGGGGCCGCGGCTATGGCTACACCTTC. Translation: CASSPGGRGYGYTF.

At least ten counts were recorded for this clonotype. V is TRBV14 and J is TRBJ1-3, with D hard to call. V lost 1 base to trimming and J lost 8 bases, with 6 bases between them. Germline loops: CDR1 SGHDN, CDR2 FVKESK. The CDR3 extends over 12 amino acids. In DNA, the CDR3 is TGTGCCAGCAGCCAAGTGGATTACACCATATATTTT. This codes for CASSQVDYTIYF.

V is TRBV5-8 and J is TRBJ2-1; 7 bases are a match to TRBD2. The CDR3 runs 16 residues. Trimming cost V 0 bases and J 7 bases; bases outside gene matches: 10. Germline V gene sequence: CDR1 SGHTS, CDR2 YDEGEE. In DNA form, the CDR3 reads TGTGCCAGCAGCTTGGCCGGCGGGAGTGTCGAGAATGAGCAGTTCTTC. Amino acids: CASSLAGGSVENEQFF.

The table lists this clonotype with many counts. The J gene is TRBJ1-1, the V gene TRBV28, with D perhaps TRBD1 (5 bases). There are 14 residues in the CDR3. CDR1 is MDHEN, CDR2 SYDVKM, per germline. The V and J ends lost 5 bases and 0 bases respectively, with 10 bases between them. In DNA, the CDR3 is TGTGCCAGCAGTACCTACAGGATGAACACTGAAGCTTTCTTT. Amino acid sequence: CASSTYRMNTEAFF.